A single sample gave rise to the 30 T cell receptor beta chains below, sequenced in a study of human T cells and chemical hapten exposure. Time point given: pre-sensitization, week 0. The treatment: therapeutic diphenylcyclopropenone sensitization with weekly scalp DPC. TCRdb processed the RACE reads anew with MiXCR; each CDR3 protein has one entry. Counted here are some 300,000 distinct CDR3 sequences, around 5.5% occurring once; the ten biggest clones make up around 8.6%. Sequencing was performed on whole blood, taken in connection with sensitization to the hapten diphenylcyclopropenone (DPC). The receptors here all came from a woman under 30 with alopecia areata. Some clones in this sample may be carry-over from other donors' samples.

This clonotype was counted once. The chain has TRBV6-1 and TRBJ2-3, with TRBD1 as a possible D gene (6 bases). CDR1 is MNHNS, CDR2 SASEGT, per germline. The CDR3 is made up of 14 amino acids. The V and J ends lost 6 bases and 4 bases respectively, with 14 bases between them. CDR3 amino acids: CASSPGHGADTQYF. CDR3 coding DNA: TGTGCCAGCAGCCCGGGACATGGAGCAGATACGCAGTATTTT.

In its sample, this clonotype was seen many times. The V call is TRBV9, the J call TRBJ2-3, with 7 bases aligning to TRBD1. The CDR3 sequence is 14 residues long. Per the germline V gene, CDR1 is SGDLS and CDR2 is YYNGEE. The V segment lost 1 base and the J segment 2 bases; nucleotides outside the gene matches: 1. The CDR3 region has the DNA TGTGCCAGCAGCGTACAGGGGGTCACAGATACGCAGTATTTT. Amino acids: CASSVQGVTDTQYF.

In this sample, this clonotype turned up a few times. V usage is TRBV12-3 or TRBV12-4 and J usage is TRBJ2-5; 8 nucleotides line up with TRBD1. This CDR3 is built from 14 residues. V lost 7 bases, J lost 5 bases, and 9 bases stayed unmatched. CDR3 nucleotide sequence: TGTGCCAGCACCTCGACAGGGGTGATCGAGACCCAGTACTTC. Amino acid sequence: CASTSTGVIETQYF.

The rearrangement joins TRBV20-1 to TRBJ2-5; TRBD2 agrees at 11 bases. Germline values: CDR1 DFQATT, CDR2 SNEGSKA (reference sequence). J was trimmed by 5 bases and V by 3 bases; bases with no gene match: 5. This CDR3 has 14 amino acids. CDR3 region: CSARVAGGQETQYF. The CDR3, as DNA: TGCAGTGCTAGGGTAGCGGGGGGGCAGGAGACCCAGTACTTC.

This clonotype was recorded at least ten times. The chain uses TRBV25-1 and TRBJ2-1, with a possible D match to TRBD2 (6 bases). Germline CDR1 and CDR2: MGHDK and SYGVNS. Between the trimmed V and J ends, which lost 3 bases and 6 bases, there was a span of 9 bases. The CDR3 is 13 residues long. CDR3 region: CASSEPGVNEQFF. For the CDR3, the DNA is TGTGCCAGCAGTGAGCCGGGGGTCAATGAGCAGTTCTTC. Based on the CDR3 plus reference TRBV25-1 and TRBJ2-1, the full variable domain is EADIYQTPRYLVIGTGKKITLECSQTMGHDKMYWYQQDPGMELHLIHYSYGVNSTEKGDLSSESTVSRIRTEHFPLTLESARPSHTSQYLCASSEPGVNEQFFGPGTRLTVL.

As regards this clonotype: The junction shows a germline mismatch at one end, possibly a read error. The rearrangement joins TRBV7-2 to TRBJ2-1; the match to TRBD2 covers 7 bases. The CDR3 extends over 13 amino acids. Germline CDR1 is SGHTA and CDR2 is FQGNSA. CDR3 DNA: TGTGCCAGCAGCTTAGATTCCCTAGCGGATCCACTCTTC. Translating it yields CASSLDSLADPLF.

This clonotype occurred a few times. The V call is TRBV10-3, the J call TRBJ1-1, with D uncertain. Germline lookup yields CDR1 ENHRY and CDR2 SYGVKD. The CDR3 has 13 residues. V gave up 2 bases and J gave up 6 bases, with 10 bases separating them. The CDR3 sequence: CAISELMRSEAFF. In DNA, the CDR3 is TGTGCCATCAGTGAGCTTATGCGATCTGAAGCTTTCTTT.

This clonotype turned up a few times. This sequence joins TRBV4-3 and TRBJ1-2, with no clear D. The length of the CDR3 is 14 residues. Deletions cut 0 bases from V and 0 bases from J, with 5 bases between. From germline, CDR1 is LGHNA and CDR2 YSLEER. The CDR3: CASSQDPSNYGYTF. The CDR3 nucleotides read TGCGCCAGCAGCCAAGATCCATCTAACTATGGCTACACCTTC.

The chain recombines TRBV5-1 with TRBJ2-5; no definite D call. Germline V CDR1 and CDR2: SGHRS, YFSETQ. V lost 2 bases, J lost 5 bases, and 13 bases lay in between. The CDR3 contains 14 residues. The DNA for the CDR3 is TGCGCCAGCAGCTTAGGACGACTCGAGGAGACCCAGTACTTC. This encodes CASSLGRLEETQYF.

This clonotype was recorded many times. The chain combines TRBV6-2 or TRBV6-3 with TRBJ1-1; D not resolved. The ends were cut back, 0 bases at V and 0 bases at J, with 5 bases in the middle. Germline V gene lookup returns CDR1 MNHEY and CDR2 SVGEGT. There are 14 residues in the CDR3. The CDR3 nucleotides read TGTGCCAGCAGTTACTCGGCCCTGAACACTGAAGCTTTCTTT. It translates to CASSYSALNTEAFF.

This clonotype was observed a handful of times. The chain has TRBV7-6 and TRBJ1-1; 8 bases map to TRBD1. Germline values: CDR1 SGHVS, CDR2 FNYEAQ. V shed 0 bases, J shed 0 bases, and the junction held 3 bases outside the gene matches. The CDR3 covers 16 residues. This chain's CDR3 is CASSLAAGQVNTEAFF. As DNA, the CDR3 is TGTGCCAGCAGCTTAGCGGCGGGACAGGTGAACACTGAAGCTTTCTTT.

The chain's CDR3 is CASSYRGGNYGYTF. In DNA form, the CDR3 reads TGTGCCAGCAGCTACAGGGGGGGAAACTATGGCTACACCTTC. V is TRBV2 and J is TRBJ1-2, with TRBD1 identical over 8 bases. The CDR3 is 14 amino acids. The trim removed 6 bases at V and 2 bases at J, leaving 5 bases unmatched. Germline CDR1 is SNHLY and CDR2 is FYNNEI.

In this sample, this clonotype turned up many times. The J gene is TRBJ2-5, the V gene TRBV6-5; D is uncertain. CDR3 length: 11 amino acids. Deletions cut 5 bases from V and 10 bases from J, with 11 bases between. Germline CDR1 reads MNHEY; CDR2 reads SVGAGI. As DNA, the CDR3 is TGTGCCAGCAGTGACAATAGAGACCAGTACTTC. Its translation: CASSDNRDQYF.

This CDR3 reads CASSQVSAMNTEAFF. CDR3 coding DNA: TGTGCCAGCAGCCAAGTTTCTGCAATGAACACTGAAGCTTTCTTT. The chain is built from TRBV3-1 and TRBJ1-1; no clear D gene. Trimming left V 1 base short and J 0 bases short, with 9 bases between. Germline V lookup: CDR1 LGHDT, CDR2 YNNKEL (reference sequence). CDR3 size: 15 residues.

This clonotype occurred many times. This rearrangement joins TRBV7-2 to TRBJ2-7, with D perhaps matching TRBD1 (6 bases). Looked up from germline, CDR1 is SGHTA and CDR2 is FQGNSA. The V end lost 6 bases, the J end lost 5 bases, and 17 bases lay between the germline ends. The CDR3 spans 14 residues. In DNA, the CDR3 is TGTGCCAGCAGTAAGACAGGACAGACGGACGAGCAGTACTTC. As protein: CASSKTGQTDEQYF.

This chain links TRBV4-2 with TRBJ2-7; TRBD1 is a possible D gene (5 bases). Germline values: CDR1 LGHNA, CDR2 YNFKEQ. With 0 bases removed from V and 6 bases from J, the gap between germline ends came to 12 bases. The CDR3 has 14 residues. The CDR3 region is CASSQDQGLGEQYF. DNA of the CDR3: TGTGCCAGCAGCCAAGACCAGGGATTGGGCGAGCAGTACTTC.

CDR3 sequence: CASSRTGGGEKLFF. In nucleotides, the CDR3 is TGTGCCAGCAGTCGGACAGGGGGCGGCGAAAAACTGTTTTTT. The genes are TRBV12-3 or TRBV12-4 and TRBJ1-4, with 11 bases aligning to TRBD1. This CDR3 has 14 residues. V gave up 5 bases and J gave up 8 bases; unmatched junction bases: 4.

The chain employs TRBV12-3 or TRBV12-4 and TRBJ2-6, with D tentatively TRBD2 (5 bases). The V gene lost 2 bases and the J gene lost 3 bases, with 11 bases spanning the gap. This CDR3 has 16 residues. The DNA for the CDR3 is TGTGCCAGCAGTTTAAGCATAGGGAGTGGGGCCAACGTCCTGACTTTC. Amino acid sequence: CASSLSIGSGANVLTF.

There are many counts of this clonotype. The rearrangement joins TRBV6-6 to TRBJ1-1, with 8 positions matching TRBD1. Per the germline V gene, CDR1 is MNHNY and CDR2 is SVGAGI (reference sequence). This CDR3 has 14 residues. Losses at the gene ends were 6 bases for V and 1 base for J; bases not matched to a gene: 4. DNA of the CDR3: TGTGCCAGCAGGCCGGACAGGGAGAACACTGAAGCTTTCTTT. Translating gives CASRPDRENTEAFF.

This clonotype has at least ten counts. The V call is TRBV7-9, the J call TRBJ2-4; TRBD1 or TRBD2 may be the D gene (5 bases each). CDR1 and CDR2 (germline): SEHNR, FQNEAQ (reference sequence). The CDR3 runs 16 residues. Trimming pared 5 bases from V and 0 bases from J, leaving 14 bases between. Here the CDR3 DNA reads TGTGCCAGCAGCCACCGGGACCAAATAGCCAAAAACATTCAGTACTTC. Its protein is CASSHRDQIAKNIQYF.

This clonotype has only a few counts. V is TRBV10-3 and J is TRBJ2-3; D perhaps matches TRBD1 (5 bases). The CDR3 spans 12 residues. Germline V gives CDR1 ENHRY, CDR2 SYGVKD. V was clipped by 3 bases and J by 6 bases, with 7 bases between them. CDR3 in amino acids: CAISDRGDTQYF. CDR3 coding DNA: TGTGCCATCAGTGATAGGGGCGATACGCAGTATTTT.

The chain carries TRBV5-1 and TRBJ2-7; D possibly corresponds to TRBD2 (6 bases). Per germline, CDR1 SGHRS and CDR2 YFSETQ. CDR3 length equals 14 residues. Trimming left V 3 bases short and J 5 bases short, with 15 bases between. The CDR3 DNA follows: TGCGCCAGCAGCTGGAGGATGGAGGGCGACGAGCAGTACTTC. Protein sequence: CASSWRMEGDEQYF.

This clonotype was counted only a few times. The chain couples TRBV6-2 or TRBV6-3 to TRBJ2-1, with D perhaps matching TRBD1 (6 bases). V dropped 5 bases and J dropped 6 bases, with 29 bases sitting between them. There are 19 residues in the CDR3. In germline, CDR1 is MNHEY, CDR2 SVGEGT. CDR3 in amino acids: CASSPSQGKTYQVGNEQFF. For the CDR3, the DNA is TGTGCCAGCAGTCCCTCACAGGGAAAGACATATCAAGTGGGCAATGAGCAGTTCTTC.

Regarding this clonotype: A single base separates this from a much larger clone, so it may be a read error. This chain uses TRBV12-5 with TRBJ2-3; D is ambiguous. This CDR3 spans 17 amino acids. Looked up from germline, CDR1 is LGHNT and CDR2 is FRNRAP. Trimming took 0 bases from V and 2 from J, leaving 15 bases between them. CDR3 sequence reads: CASGLVTARIPTDTQYF. The CDR3 DNA sequence: TGTGCTAGTGGTTTGGTAACAGCGCGGATCCCCACAGATACGCAGTATTTT.

This clonotype has a handful of counts. This chain links TRBV6-2 or TRBV6-3 with TRBJ1-6; D not resolved. The germline CDR1 and CDR2 sequences are MNHEY and SVGEGT. This CDR3 has 19 residues. The ends were cut back, 3 bases at V and 4 bases at J, with 22 bases in the middle. CDR3 in DNA: TGTGCCAGCAGTTATCCCGGTGGAGCCGTCGGCGTTTATAATTCACCCCTCCACTTT. Its translation: CASSYPGGAVGVYNSPLHF.

This clonotype came up a few times. This chain links TRBV15 with TRBJ1-1, with D possibly TRBD1 on 6 matching bases. V lost 5 bases to trimming and J lost 3 bases, with 13 bases between them. The germline CDR1 and CDR2 sequences are LNHNV and YYDKDF (reference sequence). There are 14 residues in the CDR3. CDR3 nucleotide sequence: TGTGCCACCAGCTGGATGCACAGGGACACTGAAGCTTTCTTT. It codes for CATSWMHRDTEAFF. Variable domain in full (rest from reference TRBV15 and TRBJ1-1): DAMVIQNPRYQVTQFGKPVTLSCSQTLNHNVMYWYQQKSSQAPKLLFHYYDKDFNNEADTPDNFQSRRPNTSFCFLDIRSPGLGDTAMYLCATSWMHRDTEAFFGQGTRLTVV.

The J gene is TRBJ1-5, the V gene TRBV7-2; D call uncertain. Germline CDR1 is SGHTA and CDR2 is FQGNSA. The CDR3 sequence is 13 residues long. V was pared by 1 base and J by 6 bases, with 7 bases between. The CDR3 reads CASSLGERQPQHF. DNA of the CDR3: TGTGCCAGCAGCTTAGGGGAGCGTCAGCCCCAGCATTTT.

V is TRBV6-6 and J is TRBJ1-5; 9 bases match TRBD1. The CDR3 loop spans 15 amino acids. The V and J ends lost 2 bases and 2 bases, in that order; junction bases with no gene match: 1. Germline-derived CDR1 and CDR2 are MNHNY and SVGAGI (reference sequence). The CDR3 DNA sequence: TGTGCCAGCAGTTACCGGACAGGGGGCAATCAGCCCCAGCATTTT. Its protein product is CASSYRTGGNQPQHF.

Written as DNA, the CDR3 is TGTGCCAGCTCACCTGGAGGGTACCGGAACACTGAAGCTTTCTTT. Translated, it gives CASSPGGYRNTEAFF. The rearrangement joins TRBV18 to TRBJ1-1, with D uncertain. The CDR3 covers 15 residues. The germline V and J ends were trimmed by 3 bases and 1 base, with 12 bases remaining between them. Germline CDR1 is KGHSH and CDR2 is LQKENI.

This clonotype came up a few times. The J gene is TRBJ2-7, the V gene TRBV28; 10 bases map to TRBD2. The germline gives CDR1 MDHEN, CDR2 SYDVKM. The junction had 18 bases not matched to a gene; V was cut back by 5 bases and J by 2 bases. The length of the CDR3 is 19 residues. This CDR3 is CASSPREPAGTSDPYEQYF. The CDR3 DNA follows: TGTGCCAGCAGTCCGCGGGAACCTGCCGGGACTAGCGATCCCTACGAGCAGTACTTC.